The T cell receptor beta chain under discussion was sequenced for a study of CD8 T cells in Susac syndrome. Reverse transcription of 0.5 to 1 ug RNA used random hexamers. Each CDR3 protein gets one entry after TCRdb re-called the immunoSEQ multiplex PCR reads with MiXCR. The table lists some 140,000 distinct CDR3 sequences, 90% to 95% of them singletons. V was pared by 8 bases and J by 2 bases, with 12 bases between. CDR3 length: 13 residues. Negative isolation was applied to CD8+ and CD4+ T cells, and FACS enrichment was applied to TEMRA cells. The V call is TRBV12-3 or TRBV12-4, the J call TRBJ1-1; no reliable D call. Sequencing was carried out using CD8+ T cells from PBMCs. This clonotype originated in a human donor with multiple sclerosis. CDR3 coding DNA: TGTGCCAGCCTTCCTCTGATTAACACTGAAGCTTTCTTT. As protein: CASLPLINTEAFF.